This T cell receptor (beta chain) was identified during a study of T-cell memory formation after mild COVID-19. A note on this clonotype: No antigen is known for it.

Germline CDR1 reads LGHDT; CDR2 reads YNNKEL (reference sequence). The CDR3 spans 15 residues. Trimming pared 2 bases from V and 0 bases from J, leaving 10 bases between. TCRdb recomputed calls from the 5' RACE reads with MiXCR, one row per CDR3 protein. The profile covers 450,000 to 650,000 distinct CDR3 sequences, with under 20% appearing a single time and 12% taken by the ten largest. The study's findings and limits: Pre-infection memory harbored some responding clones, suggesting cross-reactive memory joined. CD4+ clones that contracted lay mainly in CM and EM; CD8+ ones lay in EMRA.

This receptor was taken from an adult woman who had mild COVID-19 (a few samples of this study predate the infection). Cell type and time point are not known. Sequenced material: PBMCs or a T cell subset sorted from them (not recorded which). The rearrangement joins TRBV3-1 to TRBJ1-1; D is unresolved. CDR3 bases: TGTGCCAGCAGCCAATCCCGTTACATGAACACTGAAGCTTTCTTT. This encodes CASSQSRYMNTEAFF.